One TCR beta chain is described in this entry. The data were obtained in a study of blood T cells in healthy people across ages. Germline V CDR1 and CDR2: SEHNR, FQNEAQ (reference sequence). CDR3 length: 13 amino acids. Primers used in a second PCR of about 6 to 12 cycles were a sample-barcoded 5' primer and a J-beta primer mix. TCRdb re-derived calls from the 5' RACE reads in MiXCR, one entry per CDR3 protein. The sample records under 700,000 distinct CDR3 sequences, approximately 25% being singletons. These data also formed part of another study, on T cells of mothers and their children.

Sequencing was carried out using blood. The TCR was taken from a boy aged 5-17 years in good health. This chain joins TRBV7-9 and TRBJ2-1; no definite D call. The J call may not be correct, given that the DNA end is closer to TRBJ2-7. CDR3 DNA sequence: TGTGCCAGCAGCTTAGCAGCAGGTAACGAGCAGTACTTC. Translation gives CASSLAAGNEQYF.